This TCR beta chain was sequenced for a study of T cell responses to AZD1222 COVID-19 vaccine. Libraries were prepared by immunoSEQ multiplex PCR; TCRdb keeps only in-frame clonotypes and omits some of them. Of tens of thousands of clones in the sample, roughly 91% were seen once. Germline V gene data show CDR1 as SEHNR and CDR2 as FQNEAQ (reference sequence). The CDR3 runs to 16 residues. V shed 0 bases and J shed 6 bases, with 12 bases lying between them. Study conclusions and caveats: Donors were chiefly white British, with a greater number of females, and clonal diversity was perhaps underestimated.

Regarding this clone: What it binds is unknown.

V usage is TRBV7-9 and J usage is TRBJ1-6; D gene ambiguous. The specimen was peripheral blood, collected 28 days after the second AZD1222 dose. This TCR was recovered from an adult who received the AZD1222 COVID-19 vaccine. The CDR3 sequence is CASSLAGTNGNSPLHF. The CDR3 DNA reads as TGTGCCAGCAGCTTAGCGGGCACGAACGGTAATTCACCCCTCCACTTT.